This passage covers 5 T cell receptor beta chains from one sample sequenced in a study of T cell responses to AZD1222 COVID-19 vaccine. TCRdb's copy holds only in-frame clones and misses some; the assay was immunoSEQ multiplex PCR. The profile shows under 150,000 clones, roughly 90% of them singletons. Material: peripheral blood, obtained on day 0 of AZD1222 vaccination. These receptors were obtained from an adult in good health.

The rearrangement joins TRBV13 to TRBJ2-3; 8 positions agree with TRBD1. The CDR3 covers 16 residues. The germline gives CDR1 PRHDT, CDR2 FYEKMQ (reference sequence). The trim removed 1 base at V and 3 bases at J, leaving 6 bases unmatched. This CDR3 reads CASSLVDRGVTDTQYF. DNA for the CDR3: TGTGCCAGCAGCTTAGTAGACAGGGGAGTGACAGATACGCAGTATTTT.

This chain uses TRBV5-4 with TRBJ2-2; D may be TRBD2 (7 bases). Trimming shortened V by 0 bases and J by 5 bases, and 11 bases separated the two germline ends. Germline-derived CDR1 and CDR2 are SGHNT and YYREEE (reference sequence). The CDR3 length is 15 residues. CDR3 in amino acids: CASSLVQGGTGELFF. The CDR3 DNA reads as TGTGCCAGCAGCTTGGTACAGGGAGGGACCGGGGAGCTGTTTTTT.

The chain recombines TRBV5-1 with TRBJ2-3; a possible D gene is TRBD2 (6 bases). The CDR3 is 15 amino acids. Germline V gene sequence: CDR1 SGHRS, CDR2 YFSETQ. V was shortened by 0 bases and J by 4 bases, with 12 bases between the two germline ends. The CDR3 reads CASSLDRGGADTQYF. The CDR3 DNA reads as TGCGCCAGCAGCTTGGATCGGGGAGGCGCAGATACGCAGTATTTT.

CDR3 sequence reads: CASSLGRVNQPQHF. The DNA for the CDR3 is TGTGCCAGCAGTTTAGGCAGGGTAAATCAGCCCCAGCATTTT. This chain uses TRBV27 with TRBJ1-5, with D perhaps TRBD1 (5 bases). The germline CDR1 and CDR2 sequences are MNHEY and SMNVEV (reference sequence). V lost 2 bases to trimming and J lost 4 bases, with 9 bases between them. The CDR3 extends over 14 amino acids.

The V gene is TRBV7-2, the J gene TRBJ1-2; 11 bases agree with TRBD1. Germline V CDR1 and CDR2: SGHTA, FQGNSA. The CDR3 totals 15 residues. V shed 5 bases, J shed 5 bases, and the junction held 7 bases outside the gene matches. DNA for the CDR3: TGTGCCAGCAGCCCTCGGGACAGGGGGGCGTATGGCTACACCTTC. As protein: CASSPRDRGAYGYTF.